This T cell receptor beta chain was sequenced during a study of T cell changes during pregnancy in multiple sclerosis. Only in-frame clones appear in the TCRdb table, and some are missing; sequencing was by immunoSEQ multiplex PCR. This table has 40,000 to 45,000 clones, about 90% appearing once. Trimming stripped 6 bases from V and 8 bases from J, with 16 bases between. Germline assignment: CDR1 SGHTA and CDR2 FQGNSA. The CDR3 covers 14 residues. Sequencing used CD4+ T cells from peripheral blood mononuclear cells, obtained after pregnancy. This clonotype was obtained from a female donor with multiple sclerosis, enrolled in a pregnancy study. The chain is built from TRBV7-2 and TRBJ1-4; D is possibly TRBD1 (5 bases). CDR3 nucleotide sequence: TGTGCCAGCAGTTACAAAGGGGATAGGGAAAAACTGTTTTTT. Encoded protein: CASSYKGDREKLFF. Drawing the rest from reference TRBV7-2 and TRBJ1-4, the complete variable domain is GAGVSQSPSNKVTEKGKDVELRCDPISGHTALYWYRQSLGQGLEFLIYFQGNSAPDKSGLPSDRFSAERTGGSVSTLTIQRTQQEDSAVYLCASSYKGDREKLFFGSGTQLSVL.